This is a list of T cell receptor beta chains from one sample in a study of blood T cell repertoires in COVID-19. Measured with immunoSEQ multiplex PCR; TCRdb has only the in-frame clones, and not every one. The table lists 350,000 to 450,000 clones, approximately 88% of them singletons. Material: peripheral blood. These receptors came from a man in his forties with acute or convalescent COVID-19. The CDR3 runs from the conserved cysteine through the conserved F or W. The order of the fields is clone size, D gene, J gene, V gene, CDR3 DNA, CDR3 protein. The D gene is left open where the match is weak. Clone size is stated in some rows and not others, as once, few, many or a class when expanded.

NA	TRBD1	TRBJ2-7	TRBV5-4	TGTGCCAGCAGCGGGGGACAGGGCCCCTACGAGCAGTACTTC	CASSGGQGPYEQYF
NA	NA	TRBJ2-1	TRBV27	TGTGCCAGCAGTTACTTCAGGGATAATGAGCAGTTCTTC	CASSYFRDNEQFF
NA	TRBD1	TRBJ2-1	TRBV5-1	TGCGCCAGCAGCTATTCCGGGACAGGGAGTTACAATGAGCAGTTCTTC	CASSYSGTGSYNEQFF
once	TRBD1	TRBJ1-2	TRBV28	TGTGCCAGCAGTTACCCAGGACAGGGGAGGGGCTACACCTTC	CASSYPGQGRGYTF
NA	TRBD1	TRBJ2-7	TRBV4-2	TGTGCCAGCAGCCAAGTCCCCGGGACAGGGTTCTACGAGCAGTACTTC	CASSQVPGTGFYEQYF
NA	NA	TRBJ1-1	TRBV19	TGTGCCAGTAGTCCGGGACAAGGGGGAAGGAACACTGAAGCTTTCTTT	CASSPGQGGRNTEAFF
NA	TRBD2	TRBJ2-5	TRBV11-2	TGTGCCAGCAGCTACCTTAGCGGGGGGGTTTTTGAGACCCAGTACTTC	CASSYLSGGVFETQYF
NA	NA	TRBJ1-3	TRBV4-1	TGCGCCAGCAGCCAATTGGACTTGTTCTCTGGAAACACCATATATTTT	CASSQLDLFSGNTIYF
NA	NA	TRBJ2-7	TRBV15	TGTGCCACCAGCAGGGACAGATTAACCTCCTACGAGCAGTACTTC	CATSRDRLTSYEQYF
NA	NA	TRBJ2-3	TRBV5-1	TGCGCCAGCAGCTTGGAGACGGGGGGCCTTGTAGATACGCAGTATTTT	CASSLETGGLVDTQYF
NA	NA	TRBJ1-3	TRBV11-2	TGTGCCAGCAGCTTAGTGCGGGGGTCGGCAGGAAACACCATATATTTT	CASSLVRGSAGNTIYF
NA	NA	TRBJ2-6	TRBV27	TGTGCCAGCAGTCTCGCATCGAGCTCTGGGGCCAACGTCCTGACTTTC	CASSLASSSGANVLTF
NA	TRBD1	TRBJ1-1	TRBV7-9	TGTGCCAGTCGGGACAGTACGAACCGGGACACTGAAGCTTTCTTT	CASRDSTNRDTEAFF
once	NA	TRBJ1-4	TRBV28	TGTGCCAGCAGTTTTTGGGACATAGTGTCTAATGAAAAACTGTTTTTT	CASSFWDIVSNEKLFF
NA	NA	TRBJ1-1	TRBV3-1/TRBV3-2	TGTGCCAGCAGCCAAGATCGGCGGTCAGGGGCTTTCTTT	CASSQDRRSGAFF
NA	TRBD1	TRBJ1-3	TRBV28	TGTGCCAGCAGTGATACTCCGGGACAGAGCTCTGGAAACACCATATATTTT	CASSDTPGQSSGNTIYF
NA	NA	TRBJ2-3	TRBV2	TGTGCCAGCAGCCCGGGTAAGACAGATACGCAGTATTTT	CASSPGKTDTQYF
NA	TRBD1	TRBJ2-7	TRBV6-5	TGTGCCAGCACCAGGGACAGGGACTACGAGCAGTACTTC	CASTRDRDYEQYF
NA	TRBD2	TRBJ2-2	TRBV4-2	TGTGCCAGCAGCCGCGGACTAGCGGCTACGCACACCGGGGAGCTGTTTTTT	CASSRGLAATHTGELFF
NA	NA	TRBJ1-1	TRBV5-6	TGTGCCAGCAGCTTGGGTTTTCGGGCTTTCTTT	CASSLGFRAFF
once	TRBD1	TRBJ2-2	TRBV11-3	TGTGCCAGCAGCCCTGGGACAGGCGGGGAGCTGTTTTTT	CASSPGTGGELFF
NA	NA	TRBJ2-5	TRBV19	TGTGCCAGTAGTATGGGCTCGATCCAAGAGACCCAGTACTTC	CASSMGSIQETQYF
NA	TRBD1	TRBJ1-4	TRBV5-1	TGCGCCAGCAGCTTTTCTTACGGGACAGCTAATGAAAAACTGTTTTTT	CASSFSYGTANEKLFF
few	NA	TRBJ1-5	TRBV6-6	TGTGCCAGCAGTTACTCCGACAGTGAGCCCCAGCATTTT	CASSYSDSEPQHF
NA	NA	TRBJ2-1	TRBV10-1	TGCGCCAGCAGTGAGTCGGAGGGCGGGAATGAGCAGTTCTTC	CASSESEGGNEQFF
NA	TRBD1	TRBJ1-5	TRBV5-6	TGTGCCAGCAGCCCGGGGGGGACAGGGTTTCAGCCCCAGCATTTT	CASSPGGTGFQPQHF
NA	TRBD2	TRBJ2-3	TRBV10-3	TGTGCCATCAGTGAGCCCAGCGGGGGTTCGAGGGTGAGCACAGATACGCAGTATTTT	CAISEPSGGSRVSTDTQYF
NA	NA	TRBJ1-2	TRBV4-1	TGCGCCAGCAGCCAAGGAGTAGGACACGATTTCTATGGCTACACCTTC	CASSQGVGHDFYGYTF
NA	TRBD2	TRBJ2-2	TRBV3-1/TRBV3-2	TGTGCCAGCAGCCCGCTCGGGGGTCGTGGACTAGCCGGGGAGCTGTTTTTT	CASSPLGGRGLAGELFF
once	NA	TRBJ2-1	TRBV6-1	TGTGCCAGCAGTGATATCGCGGGGTGGAACTCCTACAATGAGCAGTTCTTC	CASSDIAGWNSYNEQFF
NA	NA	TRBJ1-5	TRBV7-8	TGTGCCAGCAGCTTAGGTGGGACACCCAGGGGCAATCAGCCCCAGCATTTT	CASSLGGTPRGNQPQHF
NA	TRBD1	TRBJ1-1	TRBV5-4	TGTGCCAGCAGACCGGACAGGATGAACACTGAAGCTTTCTTT	CASRPDRMNTEAFF
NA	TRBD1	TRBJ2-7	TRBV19	TGTGCCAGTGCACAGACAGGGAACCACGAGCAGTACTTC	CASAQTGNHEQYF
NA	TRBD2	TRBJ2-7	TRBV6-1	TGTGCCAGCAGAAACCACGGGAGGCCCACCTACGAGCAGTACTTC	CASRNHGRPTYEQYF
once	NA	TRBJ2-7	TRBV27	TGTGCCAGCAGTTTATCGGTCGGCAGGGAGCAGTACTTC	CASSLSVGREQYF
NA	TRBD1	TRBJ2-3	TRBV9	TGTGCCAGCAGCGTACAGGGGGCTGAAGATACGCAGTATTTT	CASSVQGAEDTQYF
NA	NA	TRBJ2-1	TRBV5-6	TGTGCCAGCAGCCTAGACTGGTACAATGAGCAGTTCTTC	CASSLDWYNEQFF
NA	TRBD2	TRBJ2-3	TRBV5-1	TGCGCCAGCATAGTAACTAGCGGGAGGGCCGTCCCAGATACGCAGTATTTT	CASIVTSGRAVPDTQYF
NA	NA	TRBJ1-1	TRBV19	TGTGCCAGTAGTATAGTCGCTAAGAAAGAAGCTTTCTTT	CASSIVAKKEAFF
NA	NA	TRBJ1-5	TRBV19	TGTGCCACCTCCGGGACTGAGAATCAGCCCCAGCATTTT	CATSGTENQPQHF
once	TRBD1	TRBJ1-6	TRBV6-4	TGTGCCAGCAGTGAGACCGGGACAGGGGGTTCACCCCTCCACTTT	CASSETGTGGSPLHF
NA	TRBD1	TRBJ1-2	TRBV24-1	TGTGCCACCAGTCCCGGGACAGCCACCGTGAGAAACAACTATGGCTACACCTTC	CATSPGTATVRNNYGYTF
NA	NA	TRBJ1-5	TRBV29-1	TGCAGCGTTGAGGTCGGGAAACCGATTAGCAATCAGCCCCAGCATTTT	CSVEVGKPISNQPQHF
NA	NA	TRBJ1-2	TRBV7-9	TGTGCCAGCAGCAATCCAGACAGATATAGCGGCTATGGCTACACCTTC	CASSNPDRYSGYGYTF
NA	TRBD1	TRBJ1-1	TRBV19	TGTGCCAGTAGTATTCACAGGGGGAACACTGAAGCTTTCTTT	CASSIHRGNTEAFF
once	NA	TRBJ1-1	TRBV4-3	TGCGCCAGCAGCCAAGATCTTACAGGGAACACTGAAGCTTTCTTT	CASSQDLTGNTEAFF
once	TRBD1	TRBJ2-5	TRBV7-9	TGTGCCAGCAGCTGGGGACAGGGCAGCGTGGAGACCCAGTACTTC	CASSWGQGSVETQYF
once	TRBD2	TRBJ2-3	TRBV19	TGTGCCAGTAGTATGGGGCGGGAGGGAGATACGCAGTATTTT	CASSMGREGDTQYF
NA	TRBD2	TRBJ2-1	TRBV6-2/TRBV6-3	TGTGCCAGCAGTCGGGGGGATCTCGCCTGGAGGGGTAATGAGCAGTTCTTC	CASSRGDLAWRGNEQFF
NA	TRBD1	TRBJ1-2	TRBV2	TGTGCCAGCAGTGAAAGGGGACAGCCGGGCTACACCTTC	CASSERGQPGYTF
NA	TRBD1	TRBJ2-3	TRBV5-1	TGCGCCAGCACGACAGGGGCGGCCACTACGCAGTATTTT	CASTTGAATTQYF
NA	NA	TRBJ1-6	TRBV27	TGTGCCAGCACCATTACAGCCGAAGCCTATAATTCACCCCTCCACTTT	CASTITAEAYNSPLHF
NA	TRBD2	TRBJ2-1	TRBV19	TGTGCCAGTAGAGGGACTAGCGGGAGCTCCTACAATGAGCAGTTCTTC	CASRGTSGSSYNEQFF